What follows are 2 T cell receptor beta chains derived from one specimen sequenced in a study of blood T cell repertoires in COVID-19. The table came from immunoSEQ multiplex PCR; TCRdb's copy has only in-frame clones and leaves some out. The sample includes approximately 68,000 clones, about 80% seen only once; the top ten take around 20%. The sequencing input was peripheral blood. Receptor source: a human donor in a cohort sampled during active COVID-19.

The V call is TRBV3-1 (or the pseudogene TRBV3-2), the J call TRBJ2-4, with D tentatively TRBD1 (8 bases). Trimming took 1 base from V and 8 from J, leaving 12 bases between them. The CDR3 is made up of 14 amino acids. Germline-derived CDR1 and CDR2 are LGHDT and YNNKEL (reference sequence). CDR3 DNA: TGTGCCAGCAGCCAAGGGACAGGGAGGGACATTCAGTACTTC. As protein: CASSQGTGRDIQYF.

The CDR3 is CASSATGRRDQPQHF. The CDR3 coding sequence is TGTGCCAGCAGCGCGACAGGGAGGAGGGATCAGCCCCAGCATTTT. The chain couples TRBV9 to TRBJ1-5, with 7 bases matching TRBD1. Germline lookup yields CDR1 SGDLS and CDR2 YYNGEE. Losses at the gene ends were 3 bases for V and 5 bases for J; bases not matched to a gene: 8. The CDR3 runs to 15 residues.